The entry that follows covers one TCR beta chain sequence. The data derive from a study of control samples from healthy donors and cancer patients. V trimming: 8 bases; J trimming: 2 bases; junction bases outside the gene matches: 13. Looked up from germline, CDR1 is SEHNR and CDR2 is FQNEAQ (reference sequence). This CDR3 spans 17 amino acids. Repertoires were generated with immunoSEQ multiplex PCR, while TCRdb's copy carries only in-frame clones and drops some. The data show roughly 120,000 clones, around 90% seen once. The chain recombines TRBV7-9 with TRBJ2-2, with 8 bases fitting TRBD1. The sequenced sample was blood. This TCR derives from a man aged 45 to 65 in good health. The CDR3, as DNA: TGTGCCAGCCTTTCGGCAGGGGGCCCCCAAAACACCGGGGAGCTGTTTTTT. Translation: CASLSAGGPQNTGELFF.